The TCR beta chain under discussion was sequenced for a study of T cell changes during pregnancy in multiple sclerosis. Generated by immunoSEQ multiplex PCR, the TCRdb table keeps only in-frame clones and is missing some. The data hold about 76,000 clones, with approximately 94% observed a single time. The V gene lost 0 bases and the J gene lost 10 bases, with 15 bases spanning the gap. The germline gives CDR1 SGHTA, CDR2 FQGNSA. The CDR3 totals 14 residues. The sample here was peripheral blood, taken in the third trimester of pregnancy. The clonotype originates from a female donor with multiple sclerosis, enrolled in a pregnancy study. The chain carries TRBV7-2 and TRBJ1-1; D may be TRBD1 (5 bases). CDR3 in DNA: TGTGCCAGCAGCTTAGCTTATGGGGACTTGGGAGCTTTCTTT. It specifies CASSLAYGDLGAFF.